The sequence of this TCR beta chain was determined in a study of cytomegalovirus exposure and HLA in healthy donors. This clone came up a few times. Antigen: not known. Study-level findings and limits: In a later analysis, across HLA loci, associated TCR counts were highest for DRB1, lowest for HLA-C. Most of the CMV-associated TCR beta chains (in a later analysis) appeared to be HLA-restricted.

Germline trimming cut 2 bases from V and 3 bases from J; bases unmatched to any gene: 5. This CDR3 comprises 15 residues. Germline CDR1 reads MNHEY; CDR2 reads SVGAGI. The primer mix had 60 Vbeta and 13 Jbeta primers. Clones were sequenced by immunoSEQ multiplex PCR, and TCRdb holds only the in-frame ones, with some missing. The sample contains some 80,000 clones, about a tenth of which appear only once. This TCR came from a man aged 60 to 75 in good health and CMV-seropositive. Source material: PBMCs. The rearrangement uses TRBV6-5 and TRBJ2-7; 9 bases fit TRBD2. The CDR3 region has the DNA TGTGCCAGCAGTTACGTGACTAGCGGTTTCTACGAGCAGTACTTC. Amino acids: CASSYVTSGFYEQYF.